This T cell receptor (beta chain) derives from a study of persistence of HIV-infected CD4 T cells. Study background: Isolated cells were CMV- and HIV-1 Gag-responding CD4+ T cells.

Cells were stimulated with CMV-infected fibroblast lysates at approximately 10 ug/mL. Memory cells lacking CD40L and CD69 with high CD45RO were sorted. A roughly 18-hour stimulation of CD8-depleted PBMCs used anti-CD28/CD49d costimulation, CD40-blocking antibody and enfuvirtide. To note about this clone: The antigen is unknown.

This was the immunoSEQ version 4 assay in survey mode. Genomic DNA was diluted to 10 ng/uL, up to about 1 ug per sample. Sequencing used immunoSEQ multiplex PCR; TCRdb keeps in-frame clones, though not all of them. This table holds 37,000 or so clones, approximately 84% found once. This CDR3 comprises 13 residues. V shed 6 bases and J 6 bases; nucleotides not matched to a gene: 8. CDR1 LGHDT and CDR2 YNNKEL come from the germline V gene (reference sequence). The sequence was collected from an adult man with HIV who was CMV-seropositive. The sequencing used CD4+ T cells sorted from PBMCs after approximately 19-hour stimulation, collected from a patient who received antiretroviral therapy. The rearrangement uses TRBV3-1 (or the pseudogene TRBV3-2) and TRBJ2-7, with 7 positions matching TRBD2. CDR3 residues: CASSRSREGEQYF. For the CDR3, the DNA is TGTGCCAGCAGTCGGTCCAGGGAGGGCGAGCAGTACTTC.